These T cell receptor beta chains were read from a single sample in a study of post-analysis software for immune sequencing data. TCRdb called the PCR reads again in MiXCR, with one record for every CDR3 protein. The sample lists roughly 180,000 distinct CDR3 sequences, 30% occurring once. What was sequenced was blood. The source is a girl aged 5-17 years with multiple sclerosis. The CDR3 runs from the conserved cysteine through the conserved F or W. Clone size is stated in some rows and not others, as once, few, many or a class when expanded.

TRBV20-1	.	TRBJ2-1	CSARSSLAAREFF
TRBV9	many	TRBJ2-1	CASSVGVAGDWYEQFF
TRBV6-6	many	TRBJ2-7	CASTAIVGEQYF
TRBV20-1	many	TRBJ2-5	CSAAGQAKQETQYF
TRBV10-3	.	TRBJ1-2	CATRSAGNYGYTF
TRBV12-3/TRBV12-4	few	TRBJ1-4	CASRVGGRRLFF
TRBV20-1	.	TRBJ2-1	CSARVMNWKLLNEQFF
TRBV5-1	few	TRBJ2-1	CASSLGLRGQAAWYNEQFF
TRBV18	.	TRBJ2-7	CASSASAGTYEQYF
TRBV5-1	.	TRBJ2-1	CASSFGSSGSGNEQFF
TRBV29-1	few	TRBJ2-2	CSVLLAVNTGELFF
TRBV10-3	many	TRBJ1-5	CAIGKESNQPQHF
TRBV25-1	many	TRBJ1-2	CASSDGPYGYTF
TRBV12-3/TRBV12-4	.	TRBJ1-5	CASSWTGNQPQHF
TRBV30	.	TRBJ1-3	CASSDRNTIYF
TRBV6-5	.	TRBJ1-1	CASFRGKGTEAFF
TRBV7-8	.	TRBJ2-4	CACSRPWDGNIQYF
TRBV11-2	.	TRBJ1-2	CASRPGDYGYTF
TRBV11-2	.	TRBJ1-1	CASSTPQVNTEAFF
TRBV10-2	.	TRBJ2-1	CASRVGSYNEQFF
TRBV27	.	TRBJ2-3	CASSSTSAGTQYF
TRBV4-1	many	TRBJ2-1	CASGLAGLYNEQFF
TRBV28	many	TRBJ2-1	CASSKGRLGRNEQFF
TRBV7-9	.	TRBJ2-3	CASSGPRTDTQYF
TRBV7-3	.	TRBJ2-5	CASSDGPGLPLDEQYF
TRBV7-2	few	TRBJ2-5	CASRLEGQETQYF
TRBV20-1	.	TRBJ2-1	CSLKLPSLGEQFF
TRBV12-3/TRBV12-4	.	TRBJ1-2	CASSLTARHGYTF
TRBV29-1	many	TRBJ2-3	CSVVLADFTDTQYF
TRBV7-3	.	TRBJ2-2	CASSVTRLLAGGVAGELFF
TRBV5-1	.	TRBJ1-2	CASSERGMGGYTF
TRBV3-1	.	TRBJ1-3	CASSQEIRSSGNTIYF
TRBV29-1	many	TRBJ2-7	CSVRNGQSYEQYF
TRBV14	.	TRBJ1-1	CANPQEDTEAFF
TRBV6-5	many	TRBJ2-3	CASGLADTQYF
TRBV6-6	.	TRBJ2-5	CASSYGETRYF
TRBV27	few	TRBJ1-1	CASRTGGTEAFF
TRBV27	many	TRBJ2-3	CASSFRLADTQYF
TRBV5-1	many	TRBJ2-1	CASSLDLSFTYNEQFF
TRBV20-1	few	TRBJ2-7	CRAREGLEQYF
TRBV5-6	few	TRBJ1-1	CASSLGPQGDTEAFF
TRBV30	.	TRBJ2-7	CAWSVPRPYEQYF
TRBV5-4	.	TRBJ1-2	CASSSRVLLSNYGYTF
TRBV15	many	TRBJ1-2	CATSRDRDRSNYGYTF
TRBV28	.	TRBJ2-3	CASSLNLDRITDTQYF
TRBV13	many	TRBJ2-3	CASSLGTSWMADTQYF
TRBV20-1	.	TRBJ1-1	CSAHPGPRATEAFF
TRBV30	.	TRBJ2-5	CAWSFRGSETQYF
TRBV6-2/TRBV6-3	.	TRBJ1-1	CASSPYRGPTRTEAFF
TRBV29-1	many	TRBJ1-2	CSVRAGTSDGYTF
TRBV10-3	few	TRBJ2-1	CAISDGPGRIYGNEQFF
TRBV10-3	.	TRBJ1-1	CAISDRRGDTEAFF